The 24 T cell receptor beta chains in this list originate from one sample, sequenced in a study of regulatory T cells in long-lasting Graves disease. Arm-PCR of CDR3 regions and iRepertoire HTBI primers were the basis on which TCR beta libraries were built. MiXCR, run by TCRdb on the multiplex PCR reads, gives a single entry per CDR3 protein. Of 250,000 to 300,000 distinct CDR3 sequences listed, 15% to 20% are singletons. Time point noted: newly diagnosed GD, antithyroid drugs for less than 3 months. PBMCs were the source of the RNA used for TCR sequencing. The same specimen was also included in a second study, on T cells in Graves' hyperthyroidism and ophthalmopathy.

This sample comprised peripheral blood mononuclear cells (PBMCs), obtained at new diagnosis, from a patient treated with antithyroid drugs. Receptor source: a woman in her thirties with Graves disease.

The rearrangement joins TRBV6-2 or TRBV6-3 to TRBJ2-1, with TRBD1 as a possible D gene (7 bases). V was trimmed by 6 bases and J by 12 bases, leaving 15 bases between them. CDR3 length: 12 amino acids. Germline CDR1 and CDR2: MNHEY and SVGEGT. The CDR3 DNA follows: TGTGCCAGCAGCTCCCAGGGGGGCTTGCAGTTCTTC. Translating it yields CASSSQGGLQFF.

A few counts support this clonotype. The V gene is TRBV20-1, the J gene TRBJ1-2; D may be TRBD1 (6 bases). The germline V gene has CDR1 DFQATT and CDR2 SNEGSKA (reference sequence). The CDR3 totals 13 residues. V was clipped by 5 bases and J by 8 bases, with 18 bases between them. The CDR3 here is CSASDSSGSGYTF. CDR3 bases: TGCAGTGCTTCGGACAGTTCGGGTAGCGGCTACACCTTC.

This clonotype appeared many times. Compared with germline, one end of the junction differs, possibly owing to a read error. This sequence joins TRBV6-5 and TRBJ2-7; no firm D call. Per germline, CDR1 MNHEY and CDR2 SVGAGI. This CDR3 is 13 amino acids long. Written as DNA, the CDR3 is TGTGCCAGCAGTTACGGTGTTTCCTACAAGCAGTACTTC. It encodes CASSYGVSYKQYF.

This clonotype was counted between two and nine times. The chain links TRBV6-1 to TRBJ1-2; tentatively, D is TRBD1 (6 bases). In germline, CDR1 is MNHNS, CDR2 SASEGT. The CDR3 has 16 amino acids. V lost 0 bases to trimming and J lost 7 bases, with 18 bases between them. DNA of the CDR3: TGTGCCAGCAGTGAAGCCAGGGGTCAGGCTCGGAGTGGCTACACCTTC. Its protein product is CASSEARGQARSGYTF.

Note on this clonotype: A read error may explain this, as a much larger clone is one base away. The CDR3 does not end in the conserved phenylalanine or tryptophan, so this is likely a read error. This sequence joins TRBV7-8 and TRBJ1-5, with D possibly being TRBD1 (5 bases). The CDR3 loop spans 16 amino acids. Germline V gives CDR1 SGHVS, CDR2 FQNEAQ. V gave up 2 bases and J gave up 1 base, with 12 bases separating them. The CDR3 region has the DNA TGTGCCAGCAGCTTATCGGGGGGGGTAAGCAATCAGCCCCAGCATTCT. Encoded protein: CASSLSGGVSNQPQHS.

Ten or more counts support this clonotype. J is TRBJ1-5 and V is TRBV20-1, with 10 bases fitting TRBD1. Germline V CDR1 and CDR2: DFQATT, SNEGSKA (reference sequence). Losses at the gene ends were 6 bases for V and 4 bases for J; bases not matched to a gene: 9. This CDR3 region has 15 residues. The CDR3 protein is CSALLWDRGNQPQHF. DNA for the CDR3: TGCAGTGCCCTGTTATGGGACAGGGGTAATCAGCCCCAGCATTTT.

This clonotype was detected ten times or more. The chain combines TRBV4-1 with TRBJ2-7; TRBD1 is a possible D gene (6 bases). The germline V gene encodes CDR1 MGHRA and CDR2 YSYEKL. This CDR3 is built from 14 residues. The V end was cut by 1 base, the J end by 2 bases, with 9 bases between. In DNA, the CDR3 is TGCGCCAGCAGCCAAGCAAGGGACACCTACGAGCAGTACTTC. The encoded protein is CASSQARDTYEQYF.

This clonotype was seen repeatedly, ten times or more. This sequence joins TRBV2 and TRBJ1-1, with D possibly being TRBD1 (6 bases). V gave up 8 bases and J gave up 0 bases, with 10 bases separating them. The germline V gene has CDR1 SNHLY and CDR2 FYNNEI. The CDR3 covers 13 residues. The CDR3 DNA is TGTGCCAGCGGCGGACAGTTGAACACTGAAGCTTTCTTT. Translating gives CASGGQLNTEAFF.

The chain employs TRBV5-1 and TRBJ1-1; D is perhaps TRBD1 (6 bases). The CDR3 runs 14 residues. Deletions cut 2 bases from V and 3 bases from J, with 11 bases between. Looked up from germline, CDR1 is SGHRS and CDR2 is YFSETQ. The CDR3 DNA follows: TGCGCCAGCAGCTTAACAGGGCGAGACACTGAAGCTTTCTTT. It encodes CASSLTGRDTEAFF.

This clonotype was detected ten times or more. V is TRBV20-1 and J is TRBJ2-3, with unresolved D. Germline V gene lookup returns CDR1 DFQATT and CDR2 SNEGSKA (reference sequence). This CDR3 has 15 amino acids. Trimming left V 6 bases short and J 0 bases short, with 16 bases between. In nucleotides, the CDR3 is TGCAGTGCCACCGCTCTAGGCCCCAGCACAGATACGCAGTATTTT. Translation gives CSATALGPSTDTQYF.

In this sample, this clonotype turned up many times. This chain links TRBV5-1 with TRBJ2-3; 8 nucleotides line up with TRBD1. This CDR3 region has 14 residues. V lost 5 bases to trimming and J lost 5 bases; unmatched junction nucleotides: 7. Germline assignment: CDR1 SGHRS and CDR2 YFSETQ. This chain's CDR3 is CASSSGGRGDTQYF. CDR3 nucleotides: TGCGCCAGCAGTTCAGGGGGCCGGGGAGATACGCAGTATTTT.

In regard to this clonotype: This may be a read error, as it is one base from a much larger clone. The V and J genes are TRBV2 and TRBJ2-5; no definite D call. The CDR3 is 12 residues long. Trimming took 7 bases from V and 2 from J, leaving 8 bases between them. Germline-derived CDR1 and CDR2 are SNHLY and FYNNEI. CDR3 nucleotides: TGTGCCAGCAATTGGCGGCAAGAGACCCAGTACTTC. Its protein product is CASNWRQETQYF.

This clonotype was counted many times. The rearrangement links TRBV7-8 to TRBJ2-1; D is ambiguous. The CDR3 length is 15 residues. Trimming took off 4 bases at V and 7 bases at J, with 17 bases between the two ends. CDR1 SGHVS and CDR2 FQNEAQ come from the germline V gene. Here the CDR3 DNA reads TGTGCCAGCAGCTCCCTGCCACGGGCGAGGAATGAGCAGTTCTTC. Translated: CASSSLPRARNEQFF.

The sample holds many counts of this clonotype. The rearrangement joins TRBV3-1 to TRBJ1-4, with TRBD1 identical over 7 bases. Unmatched junction bases numbered 6, after V lost 3 bases and J lost 8 bases. The CDR3 runs to 14 residues. The V gene's germline CDR1 is LGHDT and CDR2 YNNKEL (reference sequence). The CDR3: CASSHLDRAEKLFF. DNA of the CDR3: TGTGCCAGCAGCCACCTTGACAGGGCGGAAAAACTGTTTTTT.

Ten or more counts support this clonotype. V and J are TRBV12-3 or TRBV12-4 and TRBJ1-1; possibly TRBD1 for D (5 bases). Trimming removed 6 bases from V and 11 bases from J, with 13 bases in between. This CDR3 contains 11 residues. The CDR3 region is CASSDLKGAFF. The CDR3 bases are TGTGCCAGCAGCGATCTGAAGGGGGCTTTCTTT.

In this sample, this clonotype turned up many times. The chain links TRBV6-1 to TRBJ2-3, with TRBD2 matching 11 bases. This CDR3 is 16 amino acids long. V was pared by 7 bases and J by 2 bases, with 8 bases of the junction left unmatched. The V gene's germline CDR1 is MNHNS and CDR2 SASEGT. CDR3 residues: CASKLIAGGNTDTQYF. The CDR3 nucleotides read TGTGCCAGCAAGCTGATAGCGGGGGGGAACACAGATACGCAGTATTTT.

On this clonotype itself: Given a far larger clone just one base away, this is likely a sequencing read error. The J gene is TRBJ1-1, the V gene TRBV2; 9 bases are a match to TRBD1. From germline, CDR1 is SNHLY and CDR2 FYNNEI. The trim removed 6 bases at V and 3 bases at J, leaving 5 bases unmatched. This CDR3 region has 14 residues. CDR3 region: CASSGQGMHTEAFF. The CDR3 DNA reads as TGTGCCAGCAGCGGACAGGGGATGCACACTGAAGCTTTCTTT.

This clonotype has a handful of counts. A much larger clone is a single base away; this may be a read error. V usage is TRBV7-9 and J usage is TRBJ1-2, with 8 bases that match TRBD1. V dropped 3 bases and J dropped 8; count of bases not matched to a gene: 20. This CDR3 has 18 amino acids. From germline, CDR1 is SEHNR and CDR2 FQNEAQ (reference sequence). CDR3 amino acids: CASSFVEGHEQGARGYTF. CDR3 nucleotide sequence: TGTGCCAGCAGCTTTGTGGAGGGACACGAGCAGGGGGCGAGGGGCTACACCTTC. The full variable domain, rest sourced from reference TRBV7-9 and TRBJ1-2, is DTGVSQNPRHKITKRGQNVTFRCDPISEHNRLYWYRQTLGQGPEFLTYFQNEAQLEKSRLLSDRFSAERPKGSFSTLEIQRTEQGDSAMYLCASSFVEGHEQGARGYTFGSGTRLTVV.

Notes on this clonotype: A much larger clone is a single base away; this may be a read error. The chain combines TRBV11-2 with TRBJ1-1, with no clear D. V was clipped by 8 bases and J by 10 bases, with 17 bases between them. Per the germline V gene, CDR1 is SGHAT and CDR2 is FQNNGV. The CDR3 extends over 12 amino acids. The CDR3 bases are TGTGCCAGCCGGGCCGGAGAGCGAGGAGCTTTCTTT. It codes for CASRAGERGAFF.

As regards this clonotype: One base away lies a much larger clone, so this may be a sequencing read error. The chain carries TRBV12-3 or TRBV12-4 and TRBJ1-4; TRBD1 aligns across 8 bases. V trimming: 10 bases; J trimming: 3 bases; junction bases outside the gene matches: 7. The CDR3 spans 14 residues. The CDR3 region is CANSNRGSNEKLFF. The CDR3 coding sequence is TGTGCCAACAGCAACAGGGGGTCTAATGAAAAACTGTTTTTT.

In regard to this clonotype: This may be a read error, as it is one base from a much larger clone. Lacking the conserved final phenylalanine or tryptophan, this CDR3 likely reflects a read error. The CDR3 DNA follows: TGTGCCAGCAGCCAGGACCGGGACAGGGGCTATGGCTACACCTTG. Translated: CASSQDRDRGYGYTL. The chain combines TRBV13 with TRBJ1-2; TRBD1 agrees at 10 bases. This CDR3 has 15 residues. Trimming cost V 5 bases and J 4 bases; bases outside gene matches: 7. The germline gives CDR1 PRHDT, CDR2 FYEKMQ (reference sequence).

To note about this clonotype: It differs at one base from a far larger clone, so likely a read error. The chain is built from TRBV12-3 or TRBV12-4 and TRBJ2-7, with 8 nucleotides matching TRBD1. The CDR3 extends over 18 amino acids. CDR3 amino acids: CASSLEAWRQGPRREQYF. The CDR3 DNA follows: TGTGCCAGCAGCTTAGAAGCATGGAGACAGGGGCCTCGGCGAGAGCAGTACTTC.

This clonotype was counted between two and nine times. J is TRBJ1-4 and V is TRBV19; D gene ambiguous. Germline assignment: CDR1 LNHDA and CDR2 SQIVND (reference sequence). This CDR3 comprises 14 residues. Trimming took off 3 bases at V and 0 bases at J, with 5 bases between the two ends. CDR3 nucleotide sequence: TGTGCCAGTAGTATTAGGACAACTAATGAAAAACTGTTTTTT. Protein product: CASSIRTTNEKLFF.

This clonotype was seen at least ten times. The V gene is TRBV6-2 or TRBV6-3, the J gene TRBJ2-2, with TRBD1 matching over 7 bases. Per the germline V gene, CDR1 is MNHEY and CDR2 is SVGEGT. J gave up 0 bases and V 6 bases, and 10 bases lay outside the gene matches. This CDR3 is built from 17 residues. CDR3 coding DNA: TGTGCCAGCAGCCCAACGCGAGGGACAGCGAACACCGGGGAGCTGTTTTTT. It translates to CASSPTRGTANTGELFF.